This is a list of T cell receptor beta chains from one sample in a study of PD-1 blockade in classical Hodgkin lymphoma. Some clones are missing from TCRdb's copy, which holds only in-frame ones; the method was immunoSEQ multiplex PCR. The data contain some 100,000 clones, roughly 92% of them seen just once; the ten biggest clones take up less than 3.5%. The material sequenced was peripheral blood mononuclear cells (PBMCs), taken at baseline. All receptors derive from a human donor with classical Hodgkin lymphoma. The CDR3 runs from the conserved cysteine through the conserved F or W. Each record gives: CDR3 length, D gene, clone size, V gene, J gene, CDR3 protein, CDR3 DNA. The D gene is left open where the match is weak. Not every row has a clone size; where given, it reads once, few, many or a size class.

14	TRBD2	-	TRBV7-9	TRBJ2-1	CASSMASGYNEQFF	TGTGCCAGCAGTATGGCTAGCGGTTACAATGAGCAGTTCTTC
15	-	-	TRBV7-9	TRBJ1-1	CASSLGGAANTEAFF	TGTGCCAGCAGCTTAGGTGGGGCGGCGAACACTGAAGCTTTCTTT
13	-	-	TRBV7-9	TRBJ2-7	CASSFTVTYEQYF	TGTGCCAGCAGCTTCACGGTGACCTACGAGCAGTACTTC
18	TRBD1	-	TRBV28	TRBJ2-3	CASSPTGVANRDSDTQYF	TGTGCCAGCAGTCCCACAGGGGTGGCCAATAGAGACTCGGATACGCAGTATTTT
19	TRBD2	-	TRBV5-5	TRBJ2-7	CASSPHYGRGGSWVYEQYF	TGTGCCAGCAGCCCGCACTATGGGCGGGGGGGCTCATGGGTATACGAGCAGTACTTC
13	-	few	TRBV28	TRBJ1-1	CASSSAGMTEAFF	TGTGCCAGCAGTTCAGCAGGGATGACTGAAGCTTTCTTT
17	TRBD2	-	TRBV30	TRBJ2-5	CAWSVSLAGGFQETQYF	TGTGCCTGGAGTGTAAGTCTAGCGGGAGGCTTCCAAGAGACCCAGTACTTC
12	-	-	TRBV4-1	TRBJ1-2	CASSQDDEGWTF	TGCGCCAGCAGCCAAGATGATGAGGGGTGGACCTTC
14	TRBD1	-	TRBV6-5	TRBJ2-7	CASSYSQGYDEQYF	TGTGCCAGCAGTTACTCACAGGGGTACGACGAGCAGTACTTC
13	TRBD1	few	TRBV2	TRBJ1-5	CATGTGPVKPQHF	TGTGCCACCGGGACAGGGCCCGTAAAGCCCCAGCATTTT
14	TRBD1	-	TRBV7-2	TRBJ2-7	CASSSRTGSYEQYF	TGTGCCAGCAGCTCCCGGACAGGGAGCTACGAGCAGTACTTC
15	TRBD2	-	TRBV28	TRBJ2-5	CASRATSGIQETQYF	TGTGCCAGCAGGGCGACTAGCGGTATTCAAGAGACCCAGTACTTC
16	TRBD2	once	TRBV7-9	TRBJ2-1	CASSPQGLATDNEQFF	TGTGCCAGCAGCCCCCAGGGACTAGCGACGGACAATGAGCAGTTCTTC
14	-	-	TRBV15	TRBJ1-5	CATSREVGGQSQHF	TGTGCCACCAGCAGAGAAGTCGGTGGCCAGTCCCAGCATTTT
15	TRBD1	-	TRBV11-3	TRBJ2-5	CASSLGTGDRETQYF	TGTGCCAGCAGCTTAGGGACAGGGGATCGGGAGACCCAGTACTTC
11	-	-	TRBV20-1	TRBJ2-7	CSAPRGYEQYF	TGCAGTGCTCCAAGGGGCTACGAGCAGTACTTC
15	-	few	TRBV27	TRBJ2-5	CASSRDYNPQETQYF	TGTGCCAGCAGCCGTGACTACAACCCCCAAGAGACCCAGTACTTC
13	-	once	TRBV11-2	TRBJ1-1	CASSQTANTEAFF	TGTGCCAGCAGCCAGACAGCGAACACTGAAGCTTTCTTT
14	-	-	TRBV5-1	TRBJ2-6	CASTGNSGANVLTF	TGCGCCAGCACGGGAAACTCTGGGGCCAACGTCCTGACTTTC
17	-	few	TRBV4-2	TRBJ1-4	CASSGSSGPRGKEKLFF	TGTGCCAGCAGTGGGTCGTCTGGGCCACGGGGGAAAGAAAAACTGTTTTTT
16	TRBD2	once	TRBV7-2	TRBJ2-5	CASSLGPGGRQETQYF	TGTGCCAGCAGCTTAGGTCCGGGAGGTAGGCAAGAGACCCAGTACTTC
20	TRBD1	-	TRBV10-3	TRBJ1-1	CAISGGTHQTGGRGDTEAFF	TGTGCCATCAGTGGGGGTACCCACCAAACAGGGGGCCGGGGGGACACTGAAGCTTTCTTT
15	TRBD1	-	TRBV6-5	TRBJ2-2	CASSYGDRVNGELFF	TGTGCCAGCAGTTACGGGGACAGAGTAAACGGGGAGCTGTTTTTT
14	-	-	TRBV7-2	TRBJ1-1	CASSFQQGNTEAFF	TGTGCCAGCAGCTTCCAACAGGGGAACACTGAAGCTTTCTTT
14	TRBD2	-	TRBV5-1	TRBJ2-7	CASSSGRGSGEQYF	TGCGCCAGCAGCTCCGGGAGGGGGTCGGGCGAGCAGTACTTC
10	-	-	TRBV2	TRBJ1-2	CASIGLGYTF	TGTGCCAGCATCGGGCTAGGCTACACCTTC
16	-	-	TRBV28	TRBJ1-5	CASSLEVTRIGQPQHF	TGTGCCAGCAGTTTAGAGGTGACCCGCATCGGTCAGCCCCAGCATTTT
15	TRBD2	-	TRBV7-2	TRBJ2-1	CASSLTGLTGGEQFF	TGTGCCAGCAGCTTAACGGGACTAACTGGCGGTGAGCAGTTCTTC
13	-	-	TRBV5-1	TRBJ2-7	CASHQGLGYEQYF	TGCGCCAGCCACCAGGGGCTGGGCTACGAGCAGTACTTC
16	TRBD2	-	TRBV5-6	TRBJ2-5	CASSLGTSGYQETQYF	TGTGCCAGCAGCTTAGGTACTAGCGGGTACCAAGAGACCCAGTACTTC
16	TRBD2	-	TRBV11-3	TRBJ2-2	CASSHYTSGRTRELFF	TGTGCCAGCAGCCATTATACTAGCGGGAGGACTCGGGAGCTGTTTTTT
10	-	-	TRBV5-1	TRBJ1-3	CSSWENTIYF	TGCTCCAGTTGGGAAAACACCATATATTTT
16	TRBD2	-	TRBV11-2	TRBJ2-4	CASSPPLAGVGDIQYF	TGTGCCAGCAGCCCACCTCTAGCGGGAGTAGGGGACATTCAGTACTTC
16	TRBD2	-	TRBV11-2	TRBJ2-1	CASSLEDGGYYNEQFF	TGTGCCAGCAGCTTAGAGGACGGGGGGTACTACAATGAGCAGTTCTTC
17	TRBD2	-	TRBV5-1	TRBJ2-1	CASGPGTSGREYNEQFF	TGCGCCAGCGGCCCCGGGACTAGCGGGAGGGAATACAATGAGCAGTTCTTC
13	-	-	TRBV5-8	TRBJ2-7	CASRPFYSYEQYF	TGTGCCAGCAGACCATTTTACTCCTACGAGCAGTACTTC
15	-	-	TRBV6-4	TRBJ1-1	CASMDGFPMNTEAFF	TGTGCCAGCATGGACGGTTTCCCCATGAACACTGAAGCTTTCTTT